This passage covers 26 T cell receptor beta chains from one sample sequenced in a study of T cells after yellow fever vaccination. TCRdb recomputed calls from the 5' RACE reads with MiXCR, one row per CDR3 protein. Here the sample spans under 300,000 distinct CDR3 sequences, 6.9% being singletons. The specimen comprised CD4+ T cells sorted from PBMCs, sampled 15 days after the yellow fever booster vaccination. The receptor set was obtained from a man aged 25 to 45 who received the YFV17D yellow fever vaccine.

This clonotype came up a few times. The gene calls are TRBV18 and TRBJ1-6; D gene uncertain. CDR3 length: 14 amino acids. The V gene's germline CDR1 is KGHSH and CDR2 LQKENI. V was shortened by 2 bases and J by 7 bases, with 9 bases between the two germline ends. The CDR3 is CASSPSSGNSPLHF. The CDR3 DNA sequence: TGTGCCAGCTCACCATCTTCCGGGAATTCACCCCTCCACTTT.

This clonotype has only a few counts. The gene calls are TRBV12-3 or TRBV12-4 and TRBJ2-3; TRBD2 matches at 8 bases. CDR3 size: 17 residues. Trimming took 3 bases from V and 4 from J; bases not matched to a gene: 12. For the CDR3, the DNA is TGTGCCAGCAGTTTTGTCCTAACTAGCGGATCCTCAGATACGCAGTATTTT. Protein sequence: CASSFVLTSGSSDTQYF.

There are many counts of this clonotype. J is TRBJ2-1 and V is TRBV20-1; 8 bases line up with TRBD2. The CDR3 sequence is 14 residues long. After removal of 5 bases from V and 7 bases from J, the junction contained 10 bases not matched to a gene. Germline V gene sequence: CDR1 DFQATT, CDR2 SNEGSKA (reference sequence). The CDR3 sequence is CSAAPGTRGNEQFF. CDR3 nucleotides: TGCAGTGCTGCCCCCGGGACTAGGGGGAATGAGCAGTTCTTC.

This chain links TRBV30 with TRBJ2-2, with 13 bases identical to TRBD2. V trimming: 4 bases; J trimming: 5 bases; junction bases outside the gene matches: 4. Germline V CDR1 and CDR2: GTSNPN, SVGIG (reference sequence). This CDR3 has 15 residues. The CDR3 spells CAWIGTSGATGELFF. DNA of the CDR3: TGTGCCTGGATTGGGACTAGCGGGGCTACCGGGGAGCTGTTTTTT.

The chain employs TRBV19 and TRBJ2-5, with TRBD1 matching 7 bases. The CDR3 length is 13 residues. Per the germline V gene, CDR1 is LNHDA and CDR2 is SQIVND (reference sequence). Germline trimming cut 9 bases from V and 5 bases from J; bases unmatched to any gene: 9. The CDR3 DNA is TGTGCCAGCGCCGACAGGGATCGGGAGACCCAGTACTTC. Its translation: CASADRDRETQYF.

The chain has TRBV18 and TRBJ2-3; no firm D call. The V end lost 0 bases, the J end lost 3 bases, and 10 bases lay between the germline ends. The germline gives CDR1 KGHSH, CDR2 LQKENI. This CDR3 comprises 15 residues. CDR3 sequence (DNA): TGTGCCAGCTCACCACCACTCCGGGTGACAGATACGCAGTATTTT. This translates into CASSPPLRVTDTQYF.

This clonotype has a count of ten or more. CDR3 region: CSVNIAGAGEQFF. CDR3 nucleotides: TGCAGCGTTAATATAGCGGGAGCTGGTGAGCAGTTCTTC. This rearrangement joins TRBV29-1 to TRBJ2-1, with 9 bases aligning to TRBD2. With 5 bases clipped from V and 9 bases from J, the junction kept 8 bases outside the gene matches. Germline V CDR1 and CDR2: SQVTM, ANQGSEA. The CDR3 totals 13 residues.

About this clonotype itself: Its ends do not fully match the called genes, so a read error is possible. The chain has TRBV20-1 and TRBJ1-5, with TRBD1 as a possible D gene (5 bases). Germline assignment: CDR1 DFQATT and CDR2 SNEGSKA (reference sequence). The CDR3 loop spans 13 amino acids. The CDR3 sequence: CSAAGTFNQPRHF. DNA of the CDR3: TGCAGTGCGGCCGGGACGTTCAATCAGCCCCGGCATTTT.

The table lists this clonotype with a few counts. This chain uses TRBV30 with TRBJ2-3, with no clear D. Germline loops: CDR1 GTSNPN, CDR2 SVGIG (reference sequence). CDR3 length: 14 residues. With 4 bases removed from V and 5 bases from J, the gap between germline ends came to 16 bases. The CDR3 region has the DNA TGTGCCTGGATGCGAGCCACAAAAGAAGATACGCAGTATTTT. Amino acid sequence: CAWMRATKEDTQYF.

In this sample, this clonotype turned up many times. The chain links TRBV5-1 to TRBJ1-4, with TRBD1 matching over 10 bases. This CDR3 has 14 amino acids. The V gene's germline CDR1 is SGHRS and CDR2 YFSETQ. Trimming cost V 6 bases and J 7 bases; bases outside gene matches: 6. CDR3 in amino acids: CASNPGQGTEKLFF. The CDR3 coding sequence is TGCGCCAGCAACCCGGGACAGGGGACTGAAAAACTGTTTTTT.

The CDR3 nucleotides are TGTGCCAGCAGTTTAGCTAATAGCCGGCATGCCCTGTTTTTT. It yields the protein CASSLANSRHALFF. The chain joins TRBV12-3 or TRBV12-4 to TRBJ1-4; no firm D call. This CDR3 contains 14 residues. With 0 bases removed from V and 14 bases from J, the gap between germline ends came to 16 bases.

Only a few counts were recorded for this clonotype. The gene calls are TRBV9 and TRBJ1-1; D is perhaps TRBD1 (5 bases). The CDR3 totals 17 residues. V was clipped by 0 bases and J by 0 bases, with 15 bases between them. Germline V gene data show CDR1 as SGDLS and CDR2 as YYNGEE. The CDR3 nucleotides read TGTGCCAGCAGCGTAGGGCCCCAGGGCCTCATGAACACTGAAGCTTTCTTT. Protein product: CASSVGPQGLMNTEAFF.

This clonotype appeared once. CDR3 nucleotide sequence: TGTGCCAGCAGTCAGAGCGGGACTGGGGGAAACGAGCAGTACTTC. Translated, it gives CASSQSGTGGNEQYF. This chain links TRBV12-3 or TRBV12-4 with TRBJ2-7; TRBD2 agrees at 7 bases. Trimming at V came to 5 bases and at J to 5 bases, leaving 12 bases not matched to a gene. This CDR3 has 15 amino acids.

The chain employs TRBV24-1 and TRBJ2-1; possible D gene TRBD2, 5 bases. The CDR3 has 14 residues. Germline lookup yields CDR1 KGHDR and CDR2 SFDVKD. The ends were cut back, 9 bases at V and 6 bases at J, with 17 bases in the middle. The chain's CDR3 is CATSDLGSGNEQFF. The CDR3 coding sequence is TGTGCCACCTCTGACTTGGGCAGCGGCAATGAGCAGTTCTTC.

This clonotype was recorded many times. V usage is TRBV15 and J usage is TRBJ2-3, with TRBD2 identical over 10 bases. Losses at the gene ends were 0 bases for V and 0 bases for J; bases not matched to a gene: 0. CDR3 length: 16 residues. Germline V lookup: CDR1 LNHNV, CDR2 YYDKDF (reference sequence). The CDR3: CATSRELAGSTDTQYF. In DNA form, the CDR3 reads TGTGCCACCAGCAGAGAACTAGCGGGAAGCACAGATACGCAGTATTTT.

CDR3 in amino acids: CASSYADRGGEAFF. The CDR3 DNA reads TGTGCCAGCAGTTACGCGGACCGGGGAGGTGAAGCTTTCTTT. The chain employs TRBV6-2 or TRBV6-3 and TRBJ1-1, with unresolved D. Germline V gene lookup returns CDR1 MNHEY and CDR2 SVGEGT. This CDR3 region has 14 residues. V gave up 2 bases and J gave up 7 bases, with 14 bases separating them.

Comment on this clonotype: A much more abundant neighbour one base away suggests this may be a read error. V is TRBV5-5 and J is TRBJ2-3; D ambiguous. The length of the CDR3 is 13 residues. Per the germline V gene, CDR1 is SGHKS and CDR2 is YYEKEE (reference sequence). Trimming left V 1 base short and J 10 bases short, with 13 bases between. For the CDR3, the DNA is TGTGCCAGCAGCTTGAGTAGCTGGAAGGCGCAGTATTTT. Its protein product is CASSLSSWKAQYF.

This clonotype was seen at least ten times. One end of the junction varies from germline; a read error may be responsible. The genes are TRBV7-7 and TRBJ2-5, with D uncertain. CDR1 SSHAT and CDR2 FNYEAQ come from the germline V gene (reference sequence). The CDR3 spans 13 residues. In DNA, the CDR3 is TGTGCTAGCAGCTTAGGTGTGGGGGAGACCCAGTACTTC. Amino acid sequence: CASSLGVGETQYF.

This clonotype was found many times. V is TRBV18 and J is TRBJ2-3, with TRBD1 identical over 9 bases. Germline values: CDR1 KGHSH, CDR2 LQKENI. Trimming took 4 bases from V and 3 from J; bases not matched to a gene: 8. The length of the CDR3 is 16 residues. CDR3 nucleotides: TGTGCCAGCTCACGCTACGGACAGGGGAGTACAGATACGCAGTATTTT. This sequence encodes CASSRYGQGSTDTQYF.

This clonotype was found many times. V gene TRBV7-2 combines with J gene TRBJ2-1; 7 bases agree with TRBD1. The CDR3 runs to 15 residues. V lost 1 base, J lost 4 bases, and 4 bases stayed unmatched. The germline V gene has CDR1 SGHTA and CDR2 FQGNSA. CDR3 in DNA: TGTGCCAGCAGCTTAGACGGGACAGAATACAATGAGCAGTTCTTC. Amino acid sequence: CASSLDGTEYNEQFF.

A word on this clonotype: A clone one base away is much larger, so this may be a read error. The rearrangement joins TRBV14 to TRBJ1-4; tentatively, D is TRBD1 (5 bases). The CDR3 runs to 15 residues. Germline V gives CDR1 SGHDN, CDR2 FVKESK. The CDR3 sequence is CASSQVSQGAERLFF. The CDR3 coding sequence is TGTGCCAGCAGCCAAGTCTCCCAGGGTGCGGAAAGACTGTTTTTT.

V and J are TRBV9 and TRBJ2-1; 11 positions match TRBD2. The J segment lost 8 bases and the V segment lost 3 bases, leaving 7 bases of the junction unmatched. This CDR3 is built from 15 residues. CDR1 and CDR2 from the germline V gene are SGDLS and YYNGEE. The CDR3 sequence is CASSATSGIIDEQFF. CDR3 in DNA: TGTGCCAGCAGCGCGACTAGCGGGATAATCGATGAGCAGTTCTTC.

This chain connects TRBV7-2 to TRBJ2-7; TRBD1 is a possible D gene (6 bases). The CDR3 runs 14 residues. From germline, CDR1 is SGHTA and CDR2 FQGNSA. Trimming shortened V by 6 bases and J by 3 bases, and 15 bases separated the two germline ends. CDR3 sequence reads: CASSPQQGGYEQYF. The CDR3 region has the DNA TGTGCCAGCAGTCCACAACAAGGGGGCTACGAGCAGTACTTC.

This clonotype has more than one count but fewer than ten. The chain uses TRBV11-1 and TRBJ2-2; weak D call: TRBD1 (6 bases). Germline V gene sequence: CDR1 SGHAT, CDR2 FQDESV (reference sequence). V was cut by 6 bases and J by 1 base, with 6 bases left in between. This CDR3 region has 13 residues. The CDR3 DNA is TGTGCCAGCAGGGACAGGAACACCGGGGAGCTGTTTTTT. This codes for CASRDRNTGELFF.

This clonotype was recorded many times. The chain combines TRBV20-1 with TRBJ1-5, with D possibly being TRBD1 (5 bases). V lost 3 bases and J lost 6, with 15 bases in between. In germline, CDR1 is DFQATT, CDR2 SNEGSKA (reference sequence). The CDR3 runs 14 residues. The CDR3 protein is CSARAGISSQPQHF. In DNA form, the CDR3 reads TGCAGTGCTAGGGCAGGGATAAGTAGTCAGCCCCAGCATTTT.

The genes are TRBV5-1 and TRBJ2-5; D is perhaps TRBD2 (5 bases). Between the trimmed V and J ends, which lost 0 bases and 4 bases, there was a span of 10 bases. Germline V gene lookup returns CDR1 SGHRS and CDR2 YFSETQ. This CDR3 region has 14 residues. The CDR3 nucleotides read TGCGCCAGCAGCTTGGGAGGGCCAAGAGAGACCCAGTACTTC. This encodes CASSLGGPRETQYF.